Sequencing of this T cell receptor (beta chain) was carried out in a study of shared clonotypes between healthy human individuals. The authors ran the assay at deep level. Produced via immunoSEQ multiplex PCR; TCRdb's table is partial and in-frame only. This table holds hundreds of thousands of clones, 90% to 96% found once. This CDR3 spans 14 amino acids. The V end was cut by 5 bases, the J end by 2 bases, with 8 bases between. From germline, CDR1 is SGHRS and CDR2 YFSETQ. The sample taken for sequencing was naive CD4+ T cells sorted from blood. Documented subset: CD45RA+ positively selected. The sequence was collected from a woman in her thirties in good health. V usage is TRBV5-1 and J usage is TRBJ2-6; no clear D gene. Written as DNA, the CDR3 is TGCGCCAGCAGTGGACCTCCTGGGGCCAACGTCCTGACTTTC. Its protein is CASSGPPGANVLTF.